This TCR beta chain was profiled in a study of response to subunit inactivated influenza vaccine. Overall study results and limits: Authors suggested seasonal influenza vaccinations each recruit few new T cells.

CDR3 length: 14 residues. The V end was cut by 4 bases, the J end by 6 bases, with 17 bases between. Looked up from germline, CDR1 is SGHRS and CDR2 is YFSETQ. This clonotype was recorded many times. The antigen remains unidentified. TCRdb called the RT-PCR reads again in MiXCR, with one record for every CDR3 protein. The profile shows approximately 700,000 distinct CDR3 sequences, approximately 15% of them singletons. The sample was PBMCs from blood, taken 14 to 15 days before vaccination. The genes are TRBV5-1 and TRBJ2-7; D possibly matches TRBD1 or TRBD2 (5 bases each). The sequence was obtained from a man in his fifties who received an inactivated influenza vaccine. This CDR3 is CASSALWDPFEQYF. The CDR3 nucleotides read TGCGCCAGCAGCGCTCTGTGGGACCCTTTCGAGCAGTACTTC.